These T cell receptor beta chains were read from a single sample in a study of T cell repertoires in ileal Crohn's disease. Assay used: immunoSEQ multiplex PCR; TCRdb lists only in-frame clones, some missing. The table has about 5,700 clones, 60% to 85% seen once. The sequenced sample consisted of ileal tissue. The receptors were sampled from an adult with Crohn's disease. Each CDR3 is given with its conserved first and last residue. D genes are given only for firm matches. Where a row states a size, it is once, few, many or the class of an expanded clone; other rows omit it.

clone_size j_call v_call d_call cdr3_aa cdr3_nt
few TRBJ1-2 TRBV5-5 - CASSRTASLPNYGYTF TGTGCCAGCAGCCGGACAGCGAGCCTTCCTAACTATGGCTACACCTTC
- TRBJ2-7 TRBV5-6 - CASSLLGWGIHEQYF TGTGCCAGCAGCTTGTTGGGCTGGGGGATCCACGAGCAGTACTTC
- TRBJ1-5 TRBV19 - CASSMRPNQPQHF TGTGCCAGTAGTATGAGGCCCAATCAGCCCCAGCATTTT
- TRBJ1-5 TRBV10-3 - CAISDQGGNQPQHF TGTGCCATCAGTGACCAGGGAGGTAATCAGCCCCAGCATTTT
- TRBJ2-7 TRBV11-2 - CASSLERGDYEQYF TGTGCCAGCAGCTTAGAAAGGGGGGACTACGAGCAGTACTTC
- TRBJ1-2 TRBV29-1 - CSVEGRGSDGYTF TGCAGCGTTGAAGGTCGAGGGAGCGATGGCTACACCTTC
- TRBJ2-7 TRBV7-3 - CASSPTGNSYEQYF TGTGCCAGCAGTCCCACAGGGAATTCCTACGAGCAGTACTTC
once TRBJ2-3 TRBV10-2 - CASSEKGSSTDTQYF TGCGCCAGCAGTGAGAAGGGGTCTAGCACAGATACGCAGTATTTT
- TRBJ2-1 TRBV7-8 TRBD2 CASSFERGGRGSEQFF TGTGCCAGCAGCTTCGAGCGGGGGGGCCGAGGGAGTGAGCAGTTCTTC
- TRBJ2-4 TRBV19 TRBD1 CASSERDRGAKNIQYF TGTGCCAGTAGTGAACGGGACAGGGGTGCCAAAAACATTCAGTACTTC
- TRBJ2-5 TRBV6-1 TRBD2 CASRGGAGGETQYF TGTGCCAGCAGGGGGGGAGCGGGGGGAGAGACCCAGTACTTC
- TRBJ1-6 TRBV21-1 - CASSKGITGTDSPLHF TGTGCCAGCAGCAAAGGGATTACAGGGACTGATTCACCCCTCCACTTT
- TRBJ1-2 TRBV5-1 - CASSVAQNYGYTF TGCGCCAGCAGCGTGGCACAAAACTATGGCTACACCTTC
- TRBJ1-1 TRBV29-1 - CSVVIGPNTEAFF TGCAGCGTTGTAATTGGCCCGAACACTGAAGCTTTCTTT
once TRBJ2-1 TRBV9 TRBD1 CASSNPGQGHNEQFF TGTGCCAGCAGCAACCCGGGACAGGGACACAATGAGCAGTTCTTC
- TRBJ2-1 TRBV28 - CASKSQEPISYNEQFF TGTGCCAGCAAGTCACAGGAACCCATCTCCTACAATGAGCAGTTCTTC
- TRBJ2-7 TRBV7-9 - CASSSTATTYEQYF TGTGCCAGCAGCTCGACAGCCACAACCTACGAGCAGTACTTC
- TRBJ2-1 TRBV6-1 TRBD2 CASSELAGANEQFF TGTGCCAGCAGTGAACTAGCGGGGGCCAATGAGCAGTTCTTC
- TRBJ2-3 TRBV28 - CASSLPGASTDTQYF TGTGCCAGCAGTCTCCCGGGGGCGAGCACAGATACGCAGTATTTT
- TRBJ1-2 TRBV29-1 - CSVSTGRGYTF TGCAGCGTGTCCACAGGGAGGGGCTACACCTTC
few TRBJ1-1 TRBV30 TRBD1 CAWSAGGQGVREAFF TGTGCCTGGAGTGCCGGGGGGCAGGGGGTGCGTGAAGCTTTCTTT
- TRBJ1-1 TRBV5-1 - CASSSTGQNTEAFF TGCGCCAGCAGCTCTACAGGACAGAACACTGAAGCTTTCTTT
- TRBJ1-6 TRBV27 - CASSFPEGSPLHF TGTGCCAGCAGTTTTCCAGAAGGATCACCCCTCCACTTT
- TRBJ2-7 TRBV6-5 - CASSYEGSPLYEQYF TGTGCCAGCAGTTACGAGGGCAGCCCCCTGTACGAGCAGTACTTC
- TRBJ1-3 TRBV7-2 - CASSLGQISGNTIYF TGTGCCAGCAGCTTGGGCCAGATCTCTGGAAACACCATATATTTT
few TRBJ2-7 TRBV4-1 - CASSSRQLQYEQYF TGCGCCAGCAGCTCCCGGCAGCTCCAGTACGAGCAGTACTTC
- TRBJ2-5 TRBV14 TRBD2 CASSRLAAGVGTQYF TGTGCCAGCAGCCGACTAGCGGCCGGGGTTGGGACCCAGTACTTC
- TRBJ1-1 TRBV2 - CASHMDYTEAFF TGTGCCAGCCACATGGATTACACTGAAGCTTTCTTT
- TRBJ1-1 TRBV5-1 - CASSFLNRNTEAFF TGCGCCAGCAGCTTTCTCAATAGGAACACTGAAGCTTTCTTT
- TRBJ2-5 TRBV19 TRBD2 CASSATSGRAWETQYF TGTGCCAGTAGTGCCACTAGCGGGAGGGCCTGGGAGACCCAGTACTTC
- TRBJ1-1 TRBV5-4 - CASSWGRTQMNTEAFF TGTGCCAGCAGCTGGGGCAGGACGCAGATGAACACTGAAGCTTTCTTT
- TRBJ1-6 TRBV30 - CAWTSAAAYNSPLHF TGTGCCTGGACTTCGGCCGCCGCTTATAATTCACCCCTCCACTTT
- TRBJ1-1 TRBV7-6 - CASSSRGGNTEAFF TGTGCCAGCAGCTCCCGGGGAGGGAACACTGAAGCTTTCTTT
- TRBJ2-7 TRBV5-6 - CASSLGGRGRGYEQYF TGTGCCAGCAGCTTGGGCGGCAGGGGTAGGGGCTACGAGCAGTACTTC
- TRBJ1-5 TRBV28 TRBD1 CATQTGGWVQPQHF TGTGCCACCCAGACAGGGGGCTGGGTACAGCCCCAGCATTTT
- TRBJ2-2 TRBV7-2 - CASSLGGNTGELFF TGTGCCAGCAGCTTAGGTGGGAACACCGGGGAGCTGTTTTTT
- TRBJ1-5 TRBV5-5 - CASSLAPGLSNQPQHF TGTGCCAGCAGCTTGGCCCCAGGGCTTAGCAATCAGCCCCAGCATTTT
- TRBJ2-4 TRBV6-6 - CASSYNAVKNIQYF TGTGCCAGCAGTTACAACGCGGTTAAAAACATTCAGTACTTC
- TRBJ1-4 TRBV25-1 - CASSELKHEKLFF TGTGCCAGCAGTGAATTAAAACACGAAAAACTGTTTTTT
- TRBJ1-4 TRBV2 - CASSETQGGKLFF TGTGCCAGCAGTGAAACCCAGGGCGGAAAACTGTTTTTT